This is a list of T cell receptor beta chains from one sample in a study of cytomegalovirus exposure and HLA in healthy donors. Profiling relied on immunoSEQ multiplex PCR, and the TCRdb table lists in-frame clones only, not all of them. Of about 140,000 clones detected, around four fifths appear once; the ten largest clones hold 1.9%. Sequenced material: PBMCs. These receptors all come from a woman in her forties in good health and CMV-seronegative. The CDR3 runs from the conserved cysteine through the conserved F or W. D genes are given only for firm matches. Clone size, where shown, is once, few, many, or a class for clones that have expanded.

D: TRBD2
size: .
V: TRBV28
J: TRBJ2-7
DNA: TGTGCCAGCAGTCTACTAGCGGGAGTTAACTACGAGCAGTACTTC
CDR3: CASSLLAGVNYEQYF

D: .
size: .
V: TRBV4-3
J: TRBJ2-7
DNA: TGCGCCAGCAGCCTCGGACTTAGTCCACGAACCGGGACTCCCTACGAGCAGTACTTC
CDR3: CASSLGLSPRTGTPYEQYF

D: TRBD1
size: .
V: TRBV19
J: TRBJ2-7
DNA: TGTGCCAGTAGTATCGTTTCGGGACAGGGCTCCTACGAGCAGTACTTC
CDR3: CASSIVSGQGSYEQYF

D: .
size: .
V: TRBV28
J: TRBJ1-1
DNA: TGTGCCAGCAGTATCCACCAGGGGAACACTGAAGCTTTCTTT
CDR3: CASSIHQGNTEAFF

D: TRBD2
size: .
V: TRBV5-1
J: TRBJ2-1
DNA: TGCGCCAGCAGCGAACCCGGGGGGTACAATGAGCAGTTCTTC
CDR3: CASSEPGGYNEQFF

D: TRBD2
size: .
V: TRBV4-2
J: TRBJ2-7
DNA: TGTGCCAGCAGCCAAGAGACTAGCGTGTTCTACGAGCAGTACTTC
CDR3: CASSQETSVFYEQYF

D: TRBD2
size: .
V: TRBV2
J: TRBJ2-5
DNA: TGTGCCAGCAGTGGAAATAGCGGGAGGGTAGAGACCCAGTACTTC
CDR3: CASSGNSGRVETQYF

D: TRBD2
size: .
V: TRBV6-1
J: TRBJ2-1
DNA: TGTGCCAGCAGTGAAGCTGGGACTAGCGGGAGAGGAATCTTC
CDR3: CASSEAGTSGRGIF

D: TRBD2
size: few
V: TRBV10-3
J: TRBJ2-3
DNA: TGTGCCATCACCGGGACTAGCGGGAGGTCTAGCACAGATACGCAGTATTTT
CDR3: CAITGTSGRSSTDTQYF

D: .
size: .
V: TRBV6-1
J: TRBJ2-1
DNA: TGTGCCAGCAGTGCCGGGGAGACGCAGTTCTTC
CDR3: CASSAGETQFF

D: .
size: .
V: TRBV28
J: TRBJ1-1
DNA: TGTGCCAGCAGCTCGGGCAGGGAGAACACTGAAGCTTTCTTT
CDR3: CASSSGRENTEAFF

D: .
size: .
V: TRBV6-5
J: TRBJ1-4
DNA: TGTGCCAGCAGTGGGTTCGGGAATAATGAAAAACTGTTTTTT
CDR3: CASSGFGNNEKLFF

D: TRBD2
size: .
V: TRBV7-2
J: TRBJ2-1
DNA: TGTGCCAGCAGCCCTAGCGGGAGGGTCAAGAATGAGCAGTTCTTC
CDR3: CASSPSGRVKNEQFF

D: .
size: .
V: TRBV28
J: TRBJ1-5
DNA: TGTGCCAGCAGTTATCTCTATAGCAATCAGCCCCAGCATTTT
CDR3: CASSYLYSNQPQHF

D: TRBD1
size: .
V: TRBV25-1
J: TRBJ2-2
DNA: TGTGCCAGCTCAAGACAGGGAAGCACCGGGGAGCTGTTTTTT
CDR3: CASSRQGSTGELFF

D: TRBD1
size: few
V: TRBV4-2
J: TRBJ1-5
DNA: TGTGCCAGCAGCCAAAGGCGCGGGACAGGGGAAACCTTT
CDR3: CASSQRRGTGETF

D: .
size: once
V: TRBV18
J: TRBJ2-5
DNA: TGTGCCAGCTCACTGAGGGATGGGGAGCAGTACTTC
CDR3: CASSLRDGEQYF

D: .
size: .
V: TRBV7-3
J: TRBJ2-3
DNA: TGTGCCAGCAGCCCCCCCGTCACAGATACGCAGTATTTT
CDR3: CASSPPVTDTQYF

D: .
size: .
V: TRBV5-1
J: TRBJ2-2
DNA: TGCGCCAGCAGTTGGCAGGGCACCGGGGAGCTGTTTTTT
CDR3: CASSWQGTGELFF

D: TRBD2
size: few
V: TRBV7-8
J: TRBJ2-7
DNA: TGTGCCAGCAGCTGGCATAGCGGGAGGGCCTACGAGCAGTACTTC
CDR3: CASSWHSGRAYEQYF

D: TRBD2
size: .
V: TRBV28
J: TRBJ2-1
DNA: TGTGCCAGCAGGACCGGGACTAAAAACTACAATGAGCAGTTCTTC
CDR3: CASRTGTKNYNEQFF

D: .
size: .
V: TRBV28
J: TRBJ2-1
DNA: TGTGCCAGCAGTCTATGGGGGAGAAAAATTCGGGATGAGCAGTTCTTC
CDR3: CASSLWGRKIRDEQFF

D: .
size: .
V: TRBV29-1
J: TRBJ2-3
DNA: TGCAGCTACAGAAGGGGGAGGGCCCAGGCAGATACGCAGTATTTT
CDR3: CSYRRGRAQADTQYF

D: TRBD1
size: .
V: TRBV18
J: TRBJ1-5
DNA: TGTGCCAGCTCTCCACCGGGACAGGGGATTCAGCCCCAGCATTTT
CDR3: CASSPPGQGIQPQHF

D: TRBD2
size: .
V: TRBV6-1
J: TRBJ2-1
DNA: TGTGCCAGCAGTGAACCGATCTCCGGGACGGGGACTAGCGGGAGGAGTGAGCAGTTCTTC
CDR3: CASSEPISGTGTSGRSEQFF

D: .
size: .
V: TRBV5-1
J: TRBJ2-5
DNA: TGCGCCAGCAGCTCACTTCCGATATCCAAAGAGACCCAGTACTTC
CDR3: CASSSLPISKETQYF

D: TRBD2
size: .
V: TRBV4-2
J: TRBJ2-1
DNA: TGTGCCAGCAGCCAAGTTAGGACTAGCACTAATGAGCAGTTCTTC
CDR3: CASSQVRTSTNEQFF

D: TRBD2
size: .
V: TRBV2
J: TRBJ2-5
DNA: TGTGCCAGCATTGCGCCTAGCGGGAGTTGGGCCCAGTACTTC
CDR3: CASIAPSGSWAQYF

D: TRBD1
size: .
V: TRBV7-3
J: TRBJ2-5
DNA: TGTGCCAGCAGCTTTGACAGGGGGAAGACCCAGTACTTC
CDR3: CASSFDRGKTQYF

D: .
size: .
V: TRBV7-8
J: TRBJ2-7
DNA: TGTGCCAGCACACCCAGAGATACTCGGGGCTCCTACGAGCAGTACTTC
CDR3: CASTPRDTRGSYEQYF

D: .
size: once
V: TRBV10-3
J: TRBJ2-5
DNA: TGTGCCGCCGGTAGCGGATCCTTGGGCCCCCAAGAGACCCAGTACTTC
CDR3: CAAGSGSLGPQETQYF

D: .
size: .
V: TRBV28
J: TRBJ1-2
DNA: TGTGCCAGCAGTTTGGCAGGTGTGAGTCGTGGCTACACCTTC
CDR3: CASSLAGVSRGYTF

D: .
size: .
V: TRBV5-6
J: TRBJ2-7
DNA: TGTGCCAGCAGCGCGGGACTCTACTACGAGCAGTACTTC
CDR3: CASSAGLYYEQYF

D: .
size: .
V: TRBV19
J: TRBJ2-1
DNA: TGTGCCAGTATTAATCAGGGCGGGACCTACAATGAGCAGTTCTTC
CDR3: CASINQGGTYNEQFF

D: TRBD2
size: .
V: TRBV5-4
J: TRBJ2-5
DNA: TGTGCCAGCAGCGGACTAGCGGGAGGGTTGGGAGAGACCCAGTACTTC
CDR3: CASSGLAGGLGETQYF

D: .
size: few
V: TRBV19
J: TRBJ2-6
DNA: TGTGCCAGTAAGGGCGGCAGGGAAAGATTTGGGGCCAACGTCCTGACTTTC
CDR3: CASKGGRERFGANVLTF

D: .
size: once
V: TRBV28
J: TRBJ2-5
DNA: TGTGCCAGTGAGCAGGGGCGGAATCCCCAGTACTTC
CDR3: CASEQGRNPQYF

D: .
size: .
V: TRBV25-1
J: TRBJ2-2
DNA: TGTGCCAGCAGTGAATGGTCAGGGGCGAACACCGGGGAGCTGTTTTTT
CDR3: CASSEWSGANTGELFF

D: TRBD1
size: .
V: TRBV10-2
J: TRBJ2-5
DNA: TGCGCCAGCAGTAAGTCGACAGGGGGCGTTGAGACCCAGTACTTC
CDR3: CASSKSTGGVETQYF

D: .
size: few
V: TRBV18
J: TRBJ2-1
DNA: TGTGCCAGCTCACCAATCGATGAGCAGTTCTTC
CDR3: CASSPIDEQFF

D: TRBD2
size: few
V: TRBV28
J: TRBJ2-7
DNA: TGTGCCAGCCTCGGGACTAGCGGGAGACGAGCCTACGAGCAGTACTTC
CDR3: CASLGTSGRRAYEQYF

D: .
size: .
V: TRBV19
J: TRBJ2-5
DNA: TGTGCCAGTGGCGAGGCTGGCGAGACCCAGTACTTC
CDR3: CASGEAGETQYF

D: TRBD1
size: .
V: TRBV28
J: TRBJ2-7
DNA: TGTGCCAGCAGTTTCGATATCACGACTACGGGACAGGGCTACGAGCAGTACTTC
CDR3: CASSFDITTTGQGYEQYF

D: TRBD2
size: .
V: TRBV5-1
J: TRBJ2-5
DNA: TGCGCCAGCAGCTCGACCAGACTAGCTTGGGATCAAGAGACCCAGTACTTC
CDR3: CASSSTRLAWDQETQYF